This TCR beta chain came from a study of OX40 agonist ivuxolimab in advanced cancers. Study context: Ivuxolimab, an agonistic anti-OX40 (CD134) antibody, was given to patients.

A few counts support this clone. Its antigen remains unknown. Study observations and caveats: A proportion of nonresponders additionally exhibited low normalized T-cell clonal expansion. CD8+ T cells were the subset that, on average, had more expanded clones than CD4+.

V lost 4 bases, J lost 5 bases, and 12 bases lay in between. Germline V CDR1 and CDR2: GTSNPN, SVGIG (reference sequence). The CDR3 is made up of 12 amino acids. Assay: immunoSEQ multiplex PCR; the TCRdb copy retains only in-frame clones and omits some. Altogether roughly 56,000 clones are present, around 86% being singletons, with the ten largest covering over 0.7%. The rearrangement joins TRBV30 to TRBJ2-7, with D perhaps matching TRBD1 (5 bases). Sequenced material: CD4+ or CD8+ T cells sorted from blood, taken in a trial of the OX40 agonist ivuxolimab. The TCR comes from an adult with an advanced solid tumor such as melanoma, head and neck, liver or kidney cancer. Here the CDR3 reads CAWKQAGNEQYF. The CDR3 nucleotides are TGTGCCTGGAAACAGGCTGGGAACGAGCAGTACTTC.